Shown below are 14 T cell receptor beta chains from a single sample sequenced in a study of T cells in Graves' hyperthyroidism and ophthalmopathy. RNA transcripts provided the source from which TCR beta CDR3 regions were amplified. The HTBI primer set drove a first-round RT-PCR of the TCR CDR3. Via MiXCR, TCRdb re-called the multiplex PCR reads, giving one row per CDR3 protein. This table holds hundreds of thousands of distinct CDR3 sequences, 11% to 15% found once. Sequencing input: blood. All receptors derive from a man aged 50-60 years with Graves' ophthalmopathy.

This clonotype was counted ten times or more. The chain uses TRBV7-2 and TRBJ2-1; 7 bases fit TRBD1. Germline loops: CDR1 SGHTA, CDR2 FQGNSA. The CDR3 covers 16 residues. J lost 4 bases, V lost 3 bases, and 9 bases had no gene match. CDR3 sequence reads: CASSLYRGVTYNEQFF. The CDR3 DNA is TGTGCCAGCAGCTTGTACAGGGGTGTTACATACAATGAGCAGTTCTTC.

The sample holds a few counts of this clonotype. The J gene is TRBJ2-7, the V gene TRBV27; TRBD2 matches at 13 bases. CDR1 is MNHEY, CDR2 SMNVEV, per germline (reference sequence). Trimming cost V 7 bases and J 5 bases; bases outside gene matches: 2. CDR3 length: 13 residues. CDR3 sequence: CASMGLAGNEQYF. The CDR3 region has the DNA TGTGCCAGCATGGGACTAGCGGGAAACGAGCAGTACTTC.

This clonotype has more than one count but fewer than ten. This CDR3 reads CSSRTGVDTGELFF. The DNA for the CDR3 is TGCAGCTCCAGAACAGGGGTAGACACCGGGGAGCTGTTTTTT. The gene calls are TRBV29-1 and TRBJ2-2; 7 bases fit TRBD1. The CDR3 sequence is 14 residues long. Trimming cost V 8 bases and J 3 bases; bases outside gene matches: 9. Germline V gene lookup returns CDR1 SQVTM and CDR2 ANQGSEA.

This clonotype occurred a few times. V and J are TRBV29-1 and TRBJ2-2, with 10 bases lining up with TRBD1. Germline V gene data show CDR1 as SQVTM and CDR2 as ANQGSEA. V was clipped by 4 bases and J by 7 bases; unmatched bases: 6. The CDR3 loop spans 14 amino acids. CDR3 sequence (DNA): TGCAGCGTTGGACAGGGGGCGGTTGGCGGGGAGCTGTTTTTT. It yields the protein CSVGQGAVGGELFF.

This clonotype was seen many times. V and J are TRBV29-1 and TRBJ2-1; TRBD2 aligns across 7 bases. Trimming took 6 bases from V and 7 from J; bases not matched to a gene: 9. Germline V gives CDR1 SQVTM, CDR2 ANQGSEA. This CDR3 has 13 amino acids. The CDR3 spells CSVGTFGGNEQFF. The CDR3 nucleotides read TGCAGCGTGGGGACTTTCGGGGGGAATGAGCAGTTCTTC.

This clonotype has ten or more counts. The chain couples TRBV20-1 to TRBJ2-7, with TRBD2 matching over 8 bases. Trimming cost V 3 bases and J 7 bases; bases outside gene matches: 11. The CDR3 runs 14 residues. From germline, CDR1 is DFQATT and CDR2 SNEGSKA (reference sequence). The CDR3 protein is CSASRRGDSGEQYF. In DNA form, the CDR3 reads TGCAGTGCTAGTCGGCGGGGGGACTCGGGGGAGCAGTACTTC.

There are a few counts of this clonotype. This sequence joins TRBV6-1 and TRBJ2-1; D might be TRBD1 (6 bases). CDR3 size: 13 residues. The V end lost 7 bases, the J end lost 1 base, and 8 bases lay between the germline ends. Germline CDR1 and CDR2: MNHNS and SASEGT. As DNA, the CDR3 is TGTGCCAGCACTGGACAGTCCTACAATGAGCAGTTCTTC. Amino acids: CASTGQSYNEQFF.

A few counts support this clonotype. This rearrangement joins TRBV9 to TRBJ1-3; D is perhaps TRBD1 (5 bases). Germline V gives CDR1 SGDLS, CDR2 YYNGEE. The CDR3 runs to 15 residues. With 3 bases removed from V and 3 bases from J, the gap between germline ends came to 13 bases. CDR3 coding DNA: TGTGCCAGCAGCGCTGGACCAGGGCTTGGAAACACCATATATTTT. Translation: CASSAGPGLGNTIYF.

The CDR3 DNA sequence: TGCGCCAGCAGCCAAGATTCGGCATTATTAGCCAAAAACATTCAGTACTTC. Translated: CASSQDSALLAKNIQYF. The gene calls are TRBV4-1 and TRBJ2-4, with D unresolved. Germline CDR1 is MGHRA and CDR2 is YSYEKL. The CDR3 length is 17 residues. Trimming shortened V by 0 bases and J by 0 bases, and 12 bases separated the two germline ends.

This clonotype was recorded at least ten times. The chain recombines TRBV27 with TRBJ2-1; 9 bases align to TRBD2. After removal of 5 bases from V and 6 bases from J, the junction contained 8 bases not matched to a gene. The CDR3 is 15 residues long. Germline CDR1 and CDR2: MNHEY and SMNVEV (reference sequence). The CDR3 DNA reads TGTGCCAGCAGTGAGGTATCTAGCGGGATCAATGAGCAGTTCTTC. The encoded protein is CASSEVSSGINEQFF.

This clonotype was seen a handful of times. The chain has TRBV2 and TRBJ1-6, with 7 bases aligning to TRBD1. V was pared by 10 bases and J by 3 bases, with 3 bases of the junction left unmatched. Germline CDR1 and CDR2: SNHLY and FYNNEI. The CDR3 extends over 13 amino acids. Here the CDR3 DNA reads TGTGCCAATGGACAGGACTATAATTCACCCCTCCACTTT. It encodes CANGQDYNSPLHF.

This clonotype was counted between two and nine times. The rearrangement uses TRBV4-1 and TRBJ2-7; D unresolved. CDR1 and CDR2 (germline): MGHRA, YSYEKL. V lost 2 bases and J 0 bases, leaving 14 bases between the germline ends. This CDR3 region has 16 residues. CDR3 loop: CASSQMGRDPSYEQYF. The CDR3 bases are TGCGCCAGCAGCCAAATGGGCAGAGACCCCTCCTACGAGCAGTACTTC.

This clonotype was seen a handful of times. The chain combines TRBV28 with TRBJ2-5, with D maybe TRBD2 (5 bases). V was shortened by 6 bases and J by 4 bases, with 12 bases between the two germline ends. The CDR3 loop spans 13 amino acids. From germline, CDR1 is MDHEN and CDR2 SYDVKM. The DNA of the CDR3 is TGTGCCAGCAGATATAGCGTGGGAGAGACCCAGTACTTC. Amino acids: CASRYSVGETQYF.

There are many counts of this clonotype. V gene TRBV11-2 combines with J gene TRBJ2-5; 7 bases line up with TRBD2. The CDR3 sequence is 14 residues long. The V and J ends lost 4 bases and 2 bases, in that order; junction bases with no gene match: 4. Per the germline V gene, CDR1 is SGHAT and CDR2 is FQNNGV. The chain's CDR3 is CASSSLAAQETQYF. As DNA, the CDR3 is TGTGCCAGCAGCTCGCTAGCGGCACAAGAGACCCAGTACTTC.